This T cell receptor beta chain derives from a study of blood T cell repertoires in COVID-19. Cohort placement rested on clinical history that participants reported themselves. Study processing details: Scientists estimated how many nucleated cells there were by amplifying reference gene primers. Using immunoSEQ multiplex PCR, the repertoire was profiled, and TCRdb retains in-frame clones only, with some absent. V and J calls plus clone size are reproduced from that table; the DNA served to infer D and trimming. The data show about 220,000 clones, around four fifths seen once. Trimming left V 8 bases short and J 2 bases short, with 13 bases between. The CDR3 runs 13 residues. CDR1 SNHLY and CDR2 FYNNEI come from the germline V gene.

This sequence was found in a woman between 50 and 59 years old who had been exposed to COVID-19. The V gene is TRBV2, the J gene TRBJ2-7; tentatively, D is TRBD1 (6 bases). Sequenced input: PBMCs or T cells enriched from blood (not recorded which). In nucleotides, the CDR3 is TGTGCCAGCCACCTATACAGGGCCTACGAGCAGTACTTC. This sequence encodes CASHLYRAYEQYF.